The clone carrying this T cell receptor beta chain occurred many times. The antigen is not known. The sample originates from a study of T-cell reconstitution after alpha-beta-depleted transplantation in children. Study observations and caveats: Elevated TCRbeta diversity at day 60 was traced, in some patients, to surviving recipient T cells and thymic progenitors. Once a year had passed after transplant, T-cell counts and diversity came mostly from newly produced T cells. It was reported that alpha-beta T cells came from several hundred expanded graft clones (about two months after transplant).

Construction of the TCRbeta library involved unique molecular identifiers. MiXCR, run by TCRdb on the PCR reads, gives a single entry per CDR3 protein. The profile covers around 450,000 distinct CDR3 sequences, with roughly 17% appearing a single time and approximately 29% taken by the ten largest. The material was PBMCs, mostly from graft donor cells, obtained 360 days after TCRalphabeta/CD19-depleted stem cell transplant. This receptor was obtained from a boy less than two years old who had a stem cell transplant for Wiskott-Aldrich syndrome, so the T cells may come from the graft donor.

The CDR3 sequence: CASSHLSGVEQYF. For the CDR3, the DNA is TGTGCCAGCAGCCATTTATCGGGGGTCGAGCAGTACTTC. The genes are TRBV3-1 and TRBJ2-7; a possible D gene is TRBD2 (6 bases). CDR3 length: 13 amino acids. V gave up 3 bases and J gave up 6 bases, with 12 bases separating them. CDR1 and CDR2 from the germline V gene are LGHDT and YNNKEL (reference sequence).